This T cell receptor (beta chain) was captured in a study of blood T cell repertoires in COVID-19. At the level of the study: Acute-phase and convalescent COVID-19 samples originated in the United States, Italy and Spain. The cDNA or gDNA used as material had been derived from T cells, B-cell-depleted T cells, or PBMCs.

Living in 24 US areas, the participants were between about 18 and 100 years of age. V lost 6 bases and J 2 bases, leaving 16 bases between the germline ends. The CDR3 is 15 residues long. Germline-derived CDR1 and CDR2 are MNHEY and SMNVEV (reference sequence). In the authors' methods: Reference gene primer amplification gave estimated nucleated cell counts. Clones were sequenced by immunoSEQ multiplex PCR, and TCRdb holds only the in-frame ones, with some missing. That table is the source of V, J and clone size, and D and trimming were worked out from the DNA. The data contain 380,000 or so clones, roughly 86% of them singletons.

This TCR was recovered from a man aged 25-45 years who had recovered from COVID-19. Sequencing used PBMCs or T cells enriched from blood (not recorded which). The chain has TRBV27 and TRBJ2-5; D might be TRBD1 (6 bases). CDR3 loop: CASRISQGSQETQYF. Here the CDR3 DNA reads TGTGCCAGCAGAATCTCCCAGGGGAGTCAAGAGACCCAGTACTTC.